Given below is one TCR beta chain in context. The antigen remains unidentified. The sample is drawn from a study of shared clonotypes between healthy human individuals. The overall study: CD4 naive and memory got three plates each, CD8 naive two, CD8 memory one.

Study-wide results and limits: Relative to clonotypes present in all four donors, those not shared had lower generation probabilities.

The protocol was immunoSEQ multiplex PCR, while the TCRdb copy is restricted to in-frame clones and leaves out a portion. The repertoire consists of a few million clones, with 80% to 95% occurring once and the leading ten covering about 0.41%. V trimming: 0 bases; J trimming: 1 base; junction bases outside the gene matches: 6. Germline V lookup: CDR1 SGDLS, CDR2 YYNGEE. The CDR3 totals 17 residues. The study separated CD4+ cells into CD45RA+ naive and CD45RA-negative memory subsets. The rearrangement uses TRBV9 and TRBJ2-2, with 7 bases aligning to TRBD1. The receptor was isolated from a man between 18 and 35 years old in good health. Some clones in this sample may be carry-over from other donors' samples. The sequencing sample was made of naive CD4+ T cells from PBMCs. Documented subset: CD45RA+ positively selected. CDR3 protein: CASSVDRRGRNTGELFF. CDR3 in DNA: TGTGCCAGCAGCGTAGATAGAAGGGGGCGGAACACCGGGGAGCTGTTTTTT.